What follows describes a single T cell receptor beta chain. The antigen remains undetermined. The source of the sample is a study of CXCR3-negative and CXCR3-positive naive CD8 T cells. UMI-labeled TRB cDNA libraries were prepared by 5' RACE. One entry per CDR3 protein, without DNA, is what TCRdb gives after re-calling the 5' RACE reads. This table lists around 160,000 distinct CDR3 sequences. Germline V gene sequence: CDR1 SGHRS, CDR2 YFSETQ. The CDR3 totals 14 residues. General study results and limits: For CXCR3-positive naive cells, TRB CDR3s were more hydrophobic than those of CXCR3-negative naive cells. The TRBV-TRBJ usage of naive CXCR3-negative and CXCR3-positive cells was similar, but that of memory cells differed. The study found comparably high diversity in both naive subsets and much lower diversity in memory CD8+ cells.

Cells classed as naive CD8+ T cells were CD45RO-CCR7+CD27+CD95-. The receptor was isolated from a human donor in good health. Some clones in this sample may be carry-over from other donors' samples. Sequenced: naive CXCR3+ CD8+ T cells from blood. Subset of the sample: CD45RO-CCR7+CD27+CD95- naive CD8+ T cells expressing CXCR3 (TNR3+). V usage is TRBV5-1 and J usage is TRBJ2-1; TCRdb's D gene call, TRBD1, goes unchecked for lack of DNA. CDR3 sequence reads: CASSPPGGSDEQFF. Using reference TRBV5-1 and TRBJ2-1 for the parts outside the CDR3, the full variable domain is KAGVTQTPRYLIKTRGQQVTLSCSPISGHRSVSWYQQTPGQGLQFLFEYFSETQRNKGNFPGRFSGRQFSNSRSEMNVSTLELGDSALYLCASSPPGGSDEQFFGPGTRLTVL.